Each of the 2 T cell receptor beta chains below was sequenced from the same sample in a study of T-cell reconstitution after alpha-beta-depleted transplantation in children. Unique molecular identifiers tagged the TCRbeta library. One entry per CDR3 protein, called by TCRdb with MiXCR from the PCR reads. This table has approximately 220,000 distinct CDR3 sequences, roughly 18% appearing once. Sequenced material: PBMCs, mostly from graft donor cells, taken 360 days after TCRalphabeta/CD19-depleted stem cell transplant. The receptors derive from a male patient between 2 and 10 years old who had a stem cell transplant for acute lymphoblastic leukemia, so the T cells may come from the graft donor.

This chain connects TRBV5-6 to TRBJ2-7; possible D gene TRBD2, 5 bases. V was pared by 4 bases and J by 6 bases, with 14 bases between. The length of the CDR3 is 13 residues. In germline, CDR1 is SGHDT, CDR2 YYEEEE. As DNA, the CDR3 is TGTGCCAGCAGCGTCGGACTGATTAGCGAGCAGTACTTC. This encodes CASSVGLISEQYF.

The DNA of the CDR3 is TGCGCCAGCAGCTTGGGGGCCGACAGCGACACCGGGGAGCTGTTTTTT. It codes for CASSLGADSDTGELFF. This chain uses TRBV5-1 with TRBJ2-2; a weak D match, TRBD1 (5 bases). Germline assignment: CDR1 SGHRS and CDR2 YFSETQ. The CDR3 runs 16 residues. V was cut by 0 bases and J by 3 bases, with 12 bases left in between.